Listed here are 19 T cell receptor beta chains from one sample, sequenced in a study of beta chain features in type 1 diabetes. Since all of the isolated RNA was reverse transcribed, expressed TCRB transcripts were what got sequenced. Method: immunoSEQ multiplex PCR; TCRdb's copy keeps in-frame clones and lacks some. The data hold around 15,000 clones, with less than 60% observed a single time. The sequenced sample consisted of stem cell memory CD4+ T cells from blood. Receptors were obtained from a woman aged 18 to 35 in good health.

The chain employs TRBV19 and TRBJ1-5, with 8 bases that match TRBD1. This CDR3 has 16 amino acids. Germline CDR1 is LNHDA and CDR2 is SQIVND (reference sequence). The junction had 10 bases not matched to a gene; V was cut back by 4 bases and J by 5 bases. CDR3 DNA: TGTGCCAGTAGTAGGGCAGGGGGCGCCGGGGATCAGCCCCAGCATTTT. It encodes CASSRAGGAGDQPQHF.

V is TRBV19 and J is TRBJ2-1, with D possibly being TRBD1 (6 bases). Per the germline V gene, CDR1 is LNHDA and CDR2 is SQIVND (reference sequence). Trimming removed 6 bases at V and 6 bases at J, with 15 bases between. The CDR3 length is 14 residues. The CDR3, as DNA: TGTGCCAGTAGATGGGGGCCTGAGGGCAATGAGCAGTTCTTC. Translating it yields CASRWGPEGNEQFF.

The chain has TRBV7-2 and TRBJ1-1; D not certain. There are 14 residues in the CDR3. The V end was cut by 5 bases, the J end by 0 bases, with 10 bases between. Germline V CDR1 and CDR2: SGHTA, FQGNSA. In DNA, the CDR3 is TGTGCCAGCAGCCCTCACGGGATGAACACTGAAGCTTTCTTT. It translates to CASSPHGMNTEAFF. The whole variable domain, remainder taken from reference TRBV7-2 and TRBJ1-1, is GAGVSQSPSNKVTEKGKDVELRCDPISGHTALYWYRQSLGQGLEFLIYFQGNSAPDKSGLPSDRFSAERTGGSVSTLTIQRTQQEDSAVYLCASSPHGMNTEAFFGQGTRLTVV.

In its sample, this clone was seen a few times. The gene calls are TRBV5-1 and TRBJ2-5; D remains unclear. Trimming left V 4 bases short and J 0 bases short, with 4 bases between. Looked up from germline, CDR1 is SGHRS and CDR2 is YFSETQ. CDR3 length: 12 amino acids. The CDR3, as DNA: TGCGCCAGCAGCGAGTACCAAGAGACCCAGTACTTC. It codes for CASSEYQETQYF.

This clone was counted only a few times. The chain is built from TRBV5-1 and TRBJ2-7; 13 bases match TRBD2. Germline trimming cut 4 bases from V and 6 bases from J; bases unmatched to any gene: 13. The CDR3 extends over 17 amino acids. Germline assignment: CDR1 SGHRS and CDR2 YFSETQ. The CDR3 coding sequence is TGCGCCAGCAGCCCGGGGAGGACTAGCGGGAGAGAATCCGAGCAGTACTTC. It specifies CASSPGRTSGRESEQYF.

This clone has a handful of counts. The chain carries TRBV18 and TRBJ2-7, with TRBD1 matching 8 bases. CDR1 is KGHSH, CDR2 LQKENI, per germline. Unmatched junction bases numbered 5, after V lost 3 bases and J lost 7 bases. The CDR3 runs 13 residues. Written as DNA, the CDR3 is TGTGCCAGCTCACCCTGGACAGGGAGGGAGCAGTACTTC. Amino acids: CASSPWTGREQYF.

The DNA for the CDR3 is TGTGCCAGCAGTACCCGGACAGGAGTTAATGAGCAGTTCTTC. Protein product: CASSTRTGVNEQFF. The chain couples TRBV2 to TRBJ2-1; 7 bases map to TRBD1. Germline CDR1 reads SNHLY; CDR2 reads FYNNEI. V was pared by 5 bases and J by 7 bases, with 8 bases of the junction left unmatched. This CDR3 contains 14 residues.

This sequence joins TRBV6-1 and TRBJ2-1; 13 bases agree with TRBD2. V was pared by 5 bases and J by 8 bases, with 6 bases of the junction left unmatched. Germline V gene sequence: CDR1 MNHNS, CDR2 SASEGT. This CDR3 is built from 15 residues. CDR3 nucleotides: TGTGCCAGCAGTCCACTAGCGGGAGGGCCCGATGAGCAGTTCTTC. This translates into CASSPLAGGPDEQFF.

This chain links TRBV7-8 with TRBJ2-2; 7 bases align to TRBD1. V lost 5 bases, J lost 5 bases, and 8 bases stayed unmatched. This CDR3 comprises 15 residues. Germline-derived CDR1 and CDR2 are SGHVS and FQNEAQ. The CDR3 coding sequence is TGTGCCAGCAGCCCCGACAGGGTCCCAACCGGGGAGCTGTTTTTT. It yields the protein CASSPDRVPTGELFF.

This clone has a single count. The genes are TRBV11-2 and TRBJ2-2; TRBD2 might be the D (6 bases). V was shortened by 5 bases and J by 7 bases, with 29 bases between the two germline ends. Germline V gene lookup returns CDR1 SGHAT and CDR2 FQNNGV. The CDR3 loop spans 19 amino acids. CDR3 residues: CASSTGTGTPGLAGGELFF. CDR3 nucleotides: TGTGCCAGCAGCACGGGGACTGGGACTCCGGGTTTAGCTGGCGGGGAGCTGTTTTTT.

The chain couples TRBV30 to TRBJ2-3; 7 bases match TRBD2. The CDR3 runs 15 residues. Germline V gene lookup returns CDR1 GTSNPN and CDR2 SVGIG (reference sequence). The V gene end was trimmed by 0 bases and the J gene end by 3 bases; junction bases not matched to a gene: 6. The CDR3 coding sequence is TGTGCCTGGAGTGTACGGGGAGGGTCAACAGATACGCAGTATTTT. Its protein product is CAWSVRGGSTDTQYF.

The gene calls are TRBV19 and TRBJ2-2, with 8 positions matching TRBD1. The V gene's germline CDR1 is LNHDA and CDR2 SQIVND (reference sequence). This CDR3 is built from 14 residues. Losses at the gene ends were 3 bases for V and 6 bases for J; bases not matched to a gene: 3. DNA of the CDR3: TGTGCCAGTAGTATGGACAGGGCCGCCGGGGAGCTGTTTTTT. This codes for CASSMDRAAGELFF.

This clone showed up just once. The CDR3, as DNA: TGTGCCACCAGCAGAGAGCCGGGACAAAACACCGGGGAGCTGTTTTTT. This sequence encodes CATSREPGQNTGELFF. The chain couples TRBV15 to TRBJ2-2; the D gene is possibly TRBD1 (6 bases). The V end was cut by 0 bases, the J end by 2 bases, with 10 bases between. The germline CDR1 and CDR2 sequences are LNHNV and YYDKDF (reference sequence). This CDR3 spans 16 amino acids.

This rearrangement joins TRBV9 to TRBJ2-5; 7 bases are shared with TRBD2. The CDR3 spans 14 residues. Germline-derived CDR1 and CDR2 are SGDLS and YYNGEE. V was clipped by 3 bases and J by 3 bases; unmatched bases: 5. The CDR3 DNA is TGTGCCAGCAGCGCGGGAGGTCCAAAAGAGACCCAGTACTTC. It codes for CASSAGGPKETQYF.

A few counts support this clone. The gene calls are TRBV5-4 and TRBJ2-6; 9 positions match TRBD1. Germline lookup yields CDR1 SGHNT and CDR2 YYREEE (reference sequence). The V gene end was trimmed by 4 bases and the J gene end by 3 bases; junction bases not matched to a gene: 8. This CDR3 has 17 residues. The CDR3 bases are TGTGCCAGCAGCCCGGCTACAGGGGGCCGTGGGGCCAACGTCCTGACTTTC. This encodes CASSPATGGRGANVLTF.

This chain links TRBV10-3 with TRBJ2-3, with 12 bases aligning to TRBD2. Germline V gene sequence: CDR1 ENHRY, CDR2 SYGVKD. This CDR3 has 19 residues. V was pared by 10 bases and J by 0 bases, with 17 bases of the junction left unmatched. The CDR3 nucleotides are TGTGCCACGGAAAAGGGGCTAGCGGGGGGGCCGACGAGCACAGATACGCAGTATTTT. Amino acid sequence: CATEKGLAGGPTSTDTQYF.

This clone turned up a few times. DNA of the CDR3: TGCGCCAGCACGCCGGGGGGGCCCCAAGAGACCCAGTACTTC. It codes for CASTPGGPQETQYF. V usage is TRBV5-1 and J usage is TRBJ2-5, with TRBD2 matching 8 bases. The ends lost 6 bases at V and 1 base at J; junction bases unmatched: 5. Germline CDR1 is SGHRS and CDR2 is YFSETQ. CDR3 length: 14 residues.

The chain recombines TRBV2 with TRBJ2-5; 11 bases align to TRBD2. Germline CDR1 SNHLY, CDR2 FYNNEI. The CDR3 sequence is 13 residues long. After removal of 5 bases from V and 9 bases from J, the junction contained 5 bases not matched to a gene. Here the CDR3 DNA reads TGTGCCAGCAGTTTCGCTAGCGGGGGGCCCCAGTACTTC. Protein product: CASSFASGGPQYF.

This clone was picked up one time. The rearrangement uses TRBV7-9 and TRBJ2-1; TRBD1 might be the D (6 bases). This CDR3 spans 15 amino acids. V lost 8 bases and J lost 8, with 22 bases in between. The germline V gene has CDR1 SEHNR and CDR2 FQNEAQ (reference sequence). The CDR3, as DNA: TGTGCCAGCGGAAGTCGCAGGGGCCGTATCGATGAGCAGTTCTTC. Its protein product is CASGSRRGRIDEQFF.